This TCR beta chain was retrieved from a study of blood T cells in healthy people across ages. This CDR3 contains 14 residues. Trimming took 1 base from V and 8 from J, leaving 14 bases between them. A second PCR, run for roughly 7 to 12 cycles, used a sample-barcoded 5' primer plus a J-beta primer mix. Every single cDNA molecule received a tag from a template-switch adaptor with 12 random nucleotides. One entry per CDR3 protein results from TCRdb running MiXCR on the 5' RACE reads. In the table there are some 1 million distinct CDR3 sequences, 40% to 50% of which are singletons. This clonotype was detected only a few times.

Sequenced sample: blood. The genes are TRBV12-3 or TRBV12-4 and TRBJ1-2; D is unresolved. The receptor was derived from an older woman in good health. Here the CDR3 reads CASSLGPQVWGYTF. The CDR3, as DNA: TGTGCCAGCAGTTTAGGTCCCCAAGTTTGGGGCTACACCTTC.